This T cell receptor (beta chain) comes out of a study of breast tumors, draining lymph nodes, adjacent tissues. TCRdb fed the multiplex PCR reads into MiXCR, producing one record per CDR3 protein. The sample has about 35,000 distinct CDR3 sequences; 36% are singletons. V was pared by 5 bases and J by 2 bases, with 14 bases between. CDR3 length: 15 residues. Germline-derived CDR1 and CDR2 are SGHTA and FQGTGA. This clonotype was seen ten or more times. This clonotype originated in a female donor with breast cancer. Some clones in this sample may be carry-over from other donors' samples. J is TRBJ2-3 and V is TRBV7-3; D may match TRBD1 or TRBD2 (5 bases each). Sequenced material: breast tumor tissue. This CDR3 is CASSRDGSPTDTQYF. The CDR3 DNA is TGTGCCAGCAGCCGGGACGGCAGCCCCACAGATACGCAGTATTTT.